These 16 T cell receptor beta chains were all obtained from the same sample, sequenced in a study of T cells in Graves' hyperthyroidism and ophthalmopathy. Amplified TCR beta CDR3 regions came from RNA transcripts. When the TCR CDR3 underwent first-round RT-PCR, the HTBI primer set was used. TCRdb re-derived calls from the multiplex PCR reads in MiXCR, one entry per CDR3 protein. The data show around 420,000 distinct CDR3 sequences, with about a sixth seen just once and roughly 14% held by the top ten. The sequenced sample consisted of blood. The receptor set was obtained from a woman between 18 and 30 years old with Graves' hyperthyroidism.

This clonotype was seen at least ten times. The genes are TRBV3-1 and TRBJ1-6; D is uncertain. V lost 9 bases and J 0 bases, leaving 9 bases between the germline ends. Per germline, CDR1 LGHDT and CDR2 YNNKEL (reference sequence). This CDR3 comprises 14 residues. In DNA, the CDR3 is TGTGCCAGTGGGTTTGGCTCCTATAATTCACCCCTCCACTTT. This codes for CASGFGSYNSPLHF.

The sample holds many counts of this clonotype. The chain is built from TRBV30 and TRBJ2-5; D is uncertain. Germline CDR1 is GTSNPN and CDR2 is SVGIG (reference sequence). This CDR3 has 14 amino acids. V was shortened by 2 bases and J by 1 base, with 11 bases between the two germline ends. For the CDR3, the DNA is TGTGCCTGGAGTAAAGTGGTCTTCCAAGAGACCCAGTACTTC. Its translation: CAWSKVVFQETQYF.

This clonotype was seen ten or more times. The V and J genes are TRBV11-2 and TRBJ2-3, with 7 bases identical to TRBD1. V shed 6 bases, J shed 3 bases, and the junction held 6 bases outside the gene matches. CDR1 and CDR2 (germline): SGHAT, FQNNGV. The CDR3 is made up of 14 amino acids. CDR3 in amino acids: CASSPTQGTDTQYF. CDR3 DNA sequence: TGTGCCAGCAGTCCGACACAGGGGACAGATACGCAGTATTTT. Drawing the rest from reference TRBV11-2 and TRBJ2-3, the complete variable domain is EAGVAQSPRYKIIEKRQSVAFWCNPISGHATLYWYQQILGQGPKLLIQFQNNGVVDDSQLPKDRFSAERLKGVDSTLKIQPAKLEDSAVYLCASSPTQGTDTQYFGPGTRLTVL.

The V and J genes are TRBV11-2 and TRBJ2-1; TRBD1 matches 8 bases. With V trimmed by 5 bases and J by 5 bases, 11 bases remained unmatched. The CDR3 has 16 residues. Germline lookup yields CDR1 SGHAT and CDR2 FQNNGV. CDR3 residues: CASSRLAGGGHNEQFF. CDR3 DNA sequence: TGTGCCAGCAGCCGTCTTGCAGGGGGCGGACACAATGAGCAGTTCTTC.

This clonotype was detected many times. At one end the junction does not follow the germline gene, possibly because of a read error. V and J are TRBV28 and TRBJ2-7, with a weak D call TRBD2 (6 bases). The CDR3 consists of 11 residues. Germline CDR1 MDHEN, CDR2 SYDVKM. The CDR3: CASSLKAERDF. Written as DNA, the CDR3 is TGTGCCAGCAGTTTGAAGGCTGAGCGGGACTTC. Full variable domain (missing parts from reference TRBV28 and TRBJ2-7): DVKVTQSSRYLVKRTGEKVFLECVQDMDHENMFWYRQDPGLGLRLIYFSYDVKMKEKGDIPEGYSVSREKKERFSLILESASTNQTSMYLCASSLKAERDFGPGTRLTVT.

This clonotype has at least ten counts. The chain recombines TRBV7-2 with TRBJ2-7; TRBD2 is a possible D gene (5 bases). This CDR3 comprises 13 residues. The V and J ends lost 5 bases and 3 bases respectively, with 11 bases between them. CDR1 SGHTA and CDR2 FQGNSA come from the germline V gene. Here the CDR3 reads CASSARAFYEQYF. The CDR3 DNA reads TGTGCCAGCAGCGCGAGGGCATTCTACGAGCAGTACTTC.

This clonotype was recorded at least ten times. The CDR3 sequence: CASSSDRNYEQYF. The CDR3 nucleotides read TGCGCCAGCAGCTCGGACAGGAACTACGAGCAGTACTTC. V usage is TRBV5-1 and J usage is TRBJ2-7; 7 bases match TRBD1. CDR3 size: 13 residues. Trimming removed 3 bases from V and 3 bases from J; junction bases left unmatched: 3. Germline assignment: CDR1 SGHRS and CDR2 YFSETQ.

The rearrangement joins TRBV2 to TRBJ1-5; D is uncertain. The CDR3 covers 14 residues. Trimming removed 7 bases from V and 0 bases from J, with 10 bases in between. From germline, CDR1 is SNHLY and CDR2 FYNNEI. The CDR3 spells CASTGSFSNQPQHF. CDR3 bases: TGTGCCAGCACGGGGTCCTTTAGCAATCAGCCCCAGCATTTT.

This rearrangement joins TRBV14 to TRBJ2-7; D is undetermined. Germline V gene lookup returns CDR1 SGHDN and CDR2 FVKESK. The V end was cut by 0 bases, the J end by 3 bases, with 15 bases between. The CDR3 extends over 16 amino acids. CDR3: CASSQDSGRFIYEQYF. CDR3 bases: TGTGCCAGCAGCCAAGATTCGGGCAGATTTATCTACGAGCAGTACTTC.

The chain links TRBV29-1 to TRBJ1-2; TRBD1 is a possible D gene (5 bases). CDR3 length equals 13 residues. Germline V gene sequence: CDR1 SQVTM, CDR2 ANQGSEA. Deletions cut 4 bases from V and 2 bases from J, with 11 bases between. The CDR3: CSVVSGTNYGYTF. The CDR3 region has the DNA TGCAGCGTTGTTTCAGGGACGAACTATGGCTACACCTTC.

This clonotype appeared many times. As DNA, the CDR3 is TGCAGTGTCATCCAGAGGGGGGGAAACACCATATATTTT. It codes for CSVIQRGGNTIYF. This sequence joins TRBV20-1 and TRBJ1-3; D may be TRBD1 (6 bases). V dropped 7 bases and J dropped 4 bases, with 14 bases sitting between them. The germline CDR1 and CDR2 sequences are DFQATT and SNEGSKA (reference sequence). This CDR3 has 13 residues.

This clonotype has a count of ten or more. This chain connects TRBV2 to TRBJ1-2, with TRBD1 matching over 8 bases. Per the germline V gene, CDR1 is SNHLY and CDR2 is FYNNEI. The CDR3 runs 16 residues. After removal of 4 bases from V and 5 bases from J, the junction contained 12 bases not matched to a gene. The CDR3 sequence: CASSGLPGQEPYGYTF. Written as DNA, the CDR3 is TGTGCCAGCAGTGGTCTACCGGGACAGGAGCCATATGGCTACACCTTC.

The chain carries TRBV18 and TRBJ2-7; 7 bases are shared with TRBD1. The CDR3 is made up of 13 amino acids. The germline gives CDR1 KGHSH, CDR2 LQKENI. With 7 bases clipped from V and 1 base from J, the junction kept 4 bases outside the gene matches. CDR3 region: CASFPTGSYEQYF. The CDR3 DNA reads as TGTGCCAGCTTCCCGACAGGGTCCTACGAGCAGTACTTC.

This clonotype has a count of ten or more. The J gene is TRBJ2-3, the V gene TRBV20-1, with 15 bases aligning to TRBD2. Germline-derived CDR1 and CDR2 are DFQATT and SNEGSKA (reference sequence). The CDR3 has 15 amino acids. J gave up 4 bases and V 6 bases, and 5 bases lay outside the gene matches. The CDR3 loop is CSAPGLAGGADTQYF. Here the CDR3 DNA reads TGCAGTGCCCCGGGACTAGCGGGGGGCGCAGATACGCAGTATTTT.

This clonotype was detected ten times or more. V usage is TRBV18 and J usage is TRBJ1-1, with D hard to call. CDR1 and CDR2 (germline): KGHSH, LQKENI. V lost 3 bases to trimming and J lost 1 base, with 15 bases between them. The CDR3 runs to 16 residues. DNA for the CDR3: TGTGCCAGCTCACCCCCTGGGAGAATTCCGAACACTGAAGCTTTCTTT. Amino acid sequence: CASSPPGRIPNTEAFF.

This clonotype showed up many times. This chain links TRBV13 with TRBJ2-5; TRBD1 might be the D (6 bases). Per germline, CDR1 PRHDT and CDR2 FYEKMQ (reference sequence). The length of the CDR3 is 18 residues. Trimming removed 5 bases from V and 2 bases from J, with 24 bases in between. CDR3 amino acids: CASSAKRKSTGWQETQYF. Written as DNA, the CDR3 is TGTGCCAGCAGCGCAAAGCGAAAATCGACAGGATGGCAAGAGACCCAGTACTTC.